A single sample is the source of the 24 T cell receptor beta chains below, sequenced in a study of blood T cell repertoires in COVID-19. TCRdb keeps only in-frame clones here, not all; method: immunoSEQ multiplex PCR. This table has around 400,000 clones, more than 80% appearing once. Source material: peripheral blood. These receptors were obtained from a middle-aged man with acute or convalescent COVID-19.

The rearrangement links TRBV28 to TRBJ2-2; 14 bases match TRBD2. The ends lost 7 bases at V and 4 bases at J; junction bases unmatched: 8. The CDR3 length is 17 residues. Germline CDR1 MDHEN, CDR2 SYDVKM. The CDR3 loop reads CASTRLAGGSITGELFF. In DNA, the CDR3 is TGTGCCAGCACCCGACTAGCGGGGGGGAGTATCACCGGGGAGCTGTTTTTT.

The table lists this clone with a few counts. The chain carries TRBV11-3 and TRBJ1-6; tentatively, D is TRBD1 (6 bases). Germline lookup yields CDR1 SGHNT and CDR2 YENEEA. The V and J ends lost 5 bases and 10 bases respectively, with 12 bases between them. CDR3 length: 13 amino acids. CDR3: CASSPGGRSPLHF. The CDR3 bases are TGTGCCAGCAGCCCCGGGGGGCGCTCACCCCTCCACTTT.

The CDR3 is CASSYRGQAPYEQYF. DNA for the CDR3: TGTGCCAGCAGTTACAGGGGACAGGCCCCCTACGAGCAGTACTTC. V and J are TRBV6-5 and TRBJ2-7; TRBD1 matches at 8 bases. V shed 2 bases, J shed 2 bases, and the junction held 5 bases outside the gene matches. The CDR3 extends over 15 amino acids. In germline, CDR1 is MNHEY, CDR2 SVGAGI.

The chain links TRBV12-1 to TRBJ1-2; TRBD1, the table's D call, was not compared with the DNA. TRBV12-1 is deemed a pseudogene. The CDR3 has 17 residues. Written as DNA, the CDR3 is TGTGCCAGCAGCGTAACGGACAGGGGGCGCTCGGTGGGTGGCTACACCTTC. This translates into CASSVTDRGRSVGGYTF.

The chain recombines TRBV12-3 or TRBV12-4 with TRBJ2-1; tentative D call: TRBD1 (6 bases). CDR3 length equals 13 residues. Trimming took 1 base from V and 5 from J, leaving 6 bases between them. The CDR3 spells CASSLGTDNEQFF. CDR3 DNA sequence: TGTGCCAGCAGTTTAGGGACAGACAATGAGCAGTTCTTC.

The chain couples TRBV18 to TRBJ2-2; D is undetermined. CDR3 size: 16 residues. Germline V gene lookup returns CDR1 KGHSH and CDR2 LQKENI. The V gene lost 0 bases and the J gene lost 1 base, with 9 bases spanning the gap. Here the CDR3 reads CASSPPSAQNTGELFF. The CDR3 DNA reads TGTGCCAGCTCACCACCGAGCGCACAGAACACCGGGGAGCTGTTTTTT.

CDR3 in amino acids: CASSKGQGGNQPQHF. The CDR3 DNA follows: TGTGCCAGCAGCAAGGGACAGGGGGGCAATCAGCCCCAGCATTTT. J is TRBJ1-5 and V is TRBV6-5; 11 positions agree with TRBD1. Germline-derived CDR1 and CDR2 are MNHEY and SVGAGI. Losses at the gene ends were 6 bases for V and 2 bases for J; bases not matched to a gene: 3. This CDR3 is 15 amino acids long.

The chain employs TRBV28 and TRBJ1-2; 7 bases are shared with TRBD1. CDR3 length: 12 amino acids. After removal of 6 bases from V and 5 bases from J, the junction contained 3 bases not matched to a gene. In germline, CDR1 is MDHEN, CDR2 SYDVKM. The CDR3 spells CASRSGGYGYTF. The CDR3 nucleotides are TGTGCCAGCAGGTCAGGGGGTTATGGCTACACCTTC.

DNA of the CDR3: TGTGCCAGCAGCCAGGGAAACGAAAAACTGTTTTTT. Protein sequence: CASSQGNEKLFF. The chain carries TRBV28 and TRBJ1-4; TRBD1 is a possible D gene (5 bases). With 6 bases removed from V and 8 bases from J, the gap between germline ends came to 10 bases. The CDR3 consists of 12 residues. Per germline, CDR1 MDHEN and CDR2 SYDVKM. Drawing the rest from reference TRBV28 and TRBJ1-4, the complete variable domain is DVKVTQSSRYLVKRTGEKVFLECVQDMDHENMFWYRQDPGLGLRLIYFSYDVKMKEKGDIPEGYSVSREKKERFSLILESASTNQTSMYLCASSQGNEKLFFGSGTQLSVL.

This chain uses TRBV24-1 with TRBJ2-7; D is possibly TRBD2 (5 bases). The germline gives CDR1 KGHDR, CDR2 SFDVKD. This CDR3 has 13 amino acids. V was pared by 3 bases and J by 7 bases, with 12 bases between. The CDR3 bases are TGTGCCACCAGTGATACCGGACTCCCAGAGCAGTACTTC. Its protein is CATSDTGLPEQYF.

CDR3 amino acids: CASSSLRGPFEAFF. The CDR3 DNA reads as TGTGCCAGCAGTTCCTTGAGGGGGCCGTTTGAAGCTTTCTTT. This chain joins TRBV28 and TRBJ1-1, with 7 bases matching TRBD1. Germline CDR1 and CDR2: MDHEN and SYDVKM. The CDR3 runs 14 residues. V lost 4 bases to trimming and J lost 7 bases; unmatched junction nucleotides: 9. Full variable domain (missing parts from reference TRBV28 and TRBJ1-1): DVKVTQSSRYLVKRTGEKVFLECVQDMDHENMFWYRQDPGLGLRLIYFSYDVKMKEKGDIPEGYSVSREKKERFSLILESASTNQTSMYLCASSSLRGPFEAFFGQGTRLTVV.

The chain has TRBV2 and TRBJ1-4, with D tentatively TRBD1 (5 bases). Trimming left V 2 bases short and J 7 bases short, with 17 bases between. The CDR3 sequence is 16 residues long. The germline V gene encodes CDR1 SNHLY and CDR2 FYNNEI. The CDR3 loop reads CASSETVDLGLEKLFF. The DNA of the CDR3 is TGTGCCAGCAGTGAAACGGTGGATTTGGGGCTTGAAAAACTGTTTTTT.

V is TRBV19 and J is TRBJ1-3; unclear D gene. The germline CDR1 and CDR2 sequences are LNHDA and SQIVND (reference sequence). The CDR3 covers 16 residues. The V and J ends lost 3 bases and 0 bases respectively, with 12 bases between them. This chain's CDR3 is CASSITFGSSGNTIYF. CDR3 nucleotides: TGTGCCAGTAGTATCACATTCGGGAGCTCTGGAAACACCATATATTTT.

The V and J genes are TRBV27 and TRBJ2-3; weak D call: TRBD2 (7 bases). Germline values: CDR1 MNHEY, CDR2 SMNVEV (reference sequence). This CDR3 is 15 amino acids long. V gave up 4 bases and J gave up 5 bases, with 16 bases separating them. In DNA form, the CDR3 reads TGTGCCAGCAGTTCTTGGGAGGGGGTAGAAGATACGCAGTATTTT. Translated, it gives CASSSWEGVEDTQYF.

CDR3 in amino acids: CASTGLITDTQYF. CDR3 nucleotide sequence: TGTGCCAGCACGGGACTAATCACAGATACGCAGTATTTT. The V and J genes are TRBV2 and TRBJ2-3; TRBD2 aligns across 7 bases. With V trimmed by 7 bases and J by 2 bases, 3 bases remained unmatched. The CDR3 spans 13 residues. CDR1 is SNHLY, CDR2 FYNNEI, per germline.

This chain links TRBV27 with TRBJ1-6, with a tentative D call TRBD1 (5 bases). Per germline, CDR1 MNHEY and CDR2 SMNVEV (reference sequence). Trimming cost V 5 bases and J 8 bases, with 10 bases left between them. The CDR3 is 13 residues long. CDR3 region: CASSRGLYSPLHF. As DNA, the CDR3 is TGTGCCAGCAGTAGGGGTTTGTATTCACCCCTCCACTTT.

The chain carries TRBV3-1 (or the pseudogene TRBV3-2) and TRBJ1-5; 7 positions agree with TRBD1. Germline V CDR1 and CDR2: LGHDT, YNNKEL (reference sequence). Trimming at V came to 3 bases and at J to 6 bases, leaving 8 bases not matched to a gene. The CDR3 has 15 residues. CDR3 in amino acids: CASSQANRGPQPQHF. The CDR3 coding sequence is TGTGCCAGCAGCCAGGCGAACAGGGGCCCTCAGCCCCAGCATTTT.

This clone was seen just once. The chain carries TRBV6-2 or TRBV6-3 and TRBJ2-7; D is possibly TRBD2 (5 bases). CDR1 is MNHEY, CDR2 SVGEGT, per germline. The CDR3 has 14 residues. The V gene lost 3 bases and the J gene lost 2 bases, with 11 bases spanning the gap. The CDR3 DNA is TGTGCCAGCAGTTATTCTTTCGGGGCCTACGAGCAGTACTTC. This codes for CASSYSFGAYEQYF.

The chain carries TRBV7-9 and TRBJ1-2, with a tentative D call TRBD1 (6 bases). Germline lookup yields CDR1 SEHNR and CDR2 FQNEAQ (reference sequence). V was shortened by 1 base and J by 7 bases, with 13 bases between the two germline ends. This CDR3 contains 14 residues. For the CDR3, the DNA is TGTGCCAGCAGCTTAGGGTCAGGGGTGACTGGCTACACCTTC. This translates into CASSLGSGVTGYTF. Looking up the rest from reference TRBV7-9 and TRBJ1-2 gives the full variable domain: DTGVSQNPRHKITKRGQNVTFRCDPISEHNRLYWYRQTLGQGPEFLTYFQNEAQLEKSRLLSDRFSAERPKGSFSTLEIQRTEQGDSAMYLCASSLGSGVTGYTFGSGTRLTVV.

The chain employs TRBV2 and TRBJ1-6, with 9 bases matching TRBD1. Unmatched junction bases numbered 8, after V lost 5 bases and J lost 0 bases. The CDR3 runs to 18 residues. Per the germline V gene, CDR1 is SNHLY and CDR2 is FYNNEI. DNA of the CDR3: TGTGCCAGCAGTCCCGGGACAGGGTTCGCCTCCTATAATTCACCCCTCCACTTT. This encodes CASSPGTGFASYNSPLHF. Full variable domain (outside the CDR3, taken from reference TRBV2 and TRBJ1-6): EPEVTQTPSHQVTQMGQEVILRCVPISNHLYFYWYRQILGQKVEFLVSFYNNEISEKSEIFDDQFSVERPDGSNFTLKIRSTKLEDSAMYFCASSPGTGFASYNSPLHFGNGTRLTVT.

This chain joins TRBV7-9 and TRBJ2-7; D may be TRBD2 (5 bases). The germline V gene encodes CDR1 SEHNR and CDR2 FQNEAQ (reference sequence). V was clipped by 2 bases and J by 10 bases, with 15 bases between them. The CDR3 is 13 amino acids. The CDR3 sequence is CASSLLLGERQYF. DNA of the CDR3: TGTGCCAGCAGCTTACTCCTCGGGGAGCGTCAGTACTTC.

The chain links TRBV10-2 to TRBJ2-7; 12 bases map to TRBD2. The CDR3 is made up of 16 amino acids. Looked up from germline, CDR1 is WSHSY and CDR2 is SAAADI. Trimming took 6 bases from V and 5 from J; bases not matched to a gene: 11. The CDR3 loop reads CASRNEPGLAGHEQYF. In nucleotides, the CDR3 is TGCGCCAGCAGAAACGAACCGGGACTAGCGGGCCACGAGCAGTACTTC.

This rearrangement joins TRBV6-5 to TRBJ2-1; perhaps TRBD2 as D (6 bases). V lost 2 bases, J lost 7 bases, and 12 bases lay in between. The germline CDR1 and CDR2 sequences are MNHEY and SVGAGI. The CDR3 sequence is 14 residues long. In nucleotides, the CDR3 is TGTGCCAGCAGTTACAGGACTACAAATAATGAGCAGTTCTTC. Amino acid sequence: CASSYRTTNNEQFF.

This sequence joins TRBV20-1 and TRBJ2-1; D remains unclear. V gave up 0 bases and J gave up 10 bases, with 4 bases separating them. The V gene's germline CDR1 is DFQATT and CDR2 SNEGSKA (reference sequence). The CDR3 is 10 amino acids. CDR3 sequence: CSARDGEQFF. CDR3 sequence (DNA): TGCAGTGCTAGAGATGGCGAGCAGTTCTTC.